Presented here are 5 T cell receptor beta chains from one specimen sequenced in a study of T cell responses to AZD1222 COVID-19 vaccine. Profiled with immunoSEQ multiplex PCR; TCRdb holds only in-frame clones, not every one. This table holds some 20,000 clones, 84% found once. Sequencing used peripheral blood, obtained 28 days after the second AZD1222 dose. These receptors all come from an adult who received the AZD1222 COVID-19 vaccine.

This clone was seen a single time. The rearrangement uses TRBV7-9 and TRBJ1-5; 7 bases are a match to TRBD1. The CDR3 totals 15 residues. The germline V gene encodes CDR1 SEHNR and CDR2 FQNEAQ (reference sequence). Unmatched junction bases numbered 5, after V lost 5 bases and J lost 1 base. CDR3 region: CASSPAGGSNQPQHF. The CDR3 region has the DNA TGTGCCAGCAGCCCCGCAGGGGGAAGCAATCAGCCCCAGCATTTT. The variable domain in full, with the rest retrieved from reference TRBV7-9 and TRBJ1-5, is DTGVSQNPRHKITKRGQNVTFRCDPISEHNRLYWYRQTLGQGPEFLTYFQNEAQLEKSRLLSDRFSAERPKGSFSTLEIQRTEQGDSAMYLCASSPAGGSNQPQHFGDGTRLSIL.

V gene TRBV5-1 combines with J gene TRBJ2-7; 9 positions agree with TRBD1. Germline V gene data show CDR1 as SGHRS and CDR2 as YFSETQ. CDR3 length: 17 residues. The V gene end was trimmed by 5 bases and the J gene end by 3 bases; junction bases not matched to a gene: 15. The DNA for the CDR3 is TGCGCCAGCAGACCGGGACAGGGACGATTATATTACTACGAGCAGTACTTC. The encoded protein is CASRPGQGRLYYYEQYF.

V gene TRBV28 combines with J gene TRBJ2-1; 13 bases fit TRBD2. There are 16 residues in the CDR3. The trim removed 4 bases at V and 7 bases at J, leaving 7 bases unmatched. Germline V gene lookup returns CDR1 MDHEN and CDR2 SYDVKM. CDR3 in amino acids: CASSSPGTSGKNEQFF. The CDR3 DNA follows: TGTGCCAGCAGTTCCCCCGGGACTAGCGGGAAGAATGAGCAGTTCTTC.

The V gene is TRBV5-1, the J gene TRBJ1-4, with D perhaps matching TRBD1 (6 bases). This CDR3 has 16 amino acids. V was shortened by 1 base and J by 7 bases, with 17 bases between the two germline ends. Germline V lookup: CDR1 SGHRS, CDR2 YFSETQ. The CDR3 region has the DNA TGCGCCAGCAGCTTGAACAGCCAGGGGTTGGGTGAAAAACTGTTTTTT. Protein: CASSLNSQGLGEKLFF.

The chain is built from TRBV7-9 and TRBJ2-5; 14 bases map to TRBD2. Germline V CDR1 and CDR2: SEHNR, FQNEAQ (reference sequence). V shed 4 bases, J shed 5 bases, and the junction held 9 bases outside the gene matches. This CDR3 is built from 17 residues. The CDR3: CASSSGTSGRKAETQYF. CDR3 coding DNA: TGTGCCAGCAGCTCCGGGACTAGCGGGAGAAAGGCCGAGACCCAGTACTTC.